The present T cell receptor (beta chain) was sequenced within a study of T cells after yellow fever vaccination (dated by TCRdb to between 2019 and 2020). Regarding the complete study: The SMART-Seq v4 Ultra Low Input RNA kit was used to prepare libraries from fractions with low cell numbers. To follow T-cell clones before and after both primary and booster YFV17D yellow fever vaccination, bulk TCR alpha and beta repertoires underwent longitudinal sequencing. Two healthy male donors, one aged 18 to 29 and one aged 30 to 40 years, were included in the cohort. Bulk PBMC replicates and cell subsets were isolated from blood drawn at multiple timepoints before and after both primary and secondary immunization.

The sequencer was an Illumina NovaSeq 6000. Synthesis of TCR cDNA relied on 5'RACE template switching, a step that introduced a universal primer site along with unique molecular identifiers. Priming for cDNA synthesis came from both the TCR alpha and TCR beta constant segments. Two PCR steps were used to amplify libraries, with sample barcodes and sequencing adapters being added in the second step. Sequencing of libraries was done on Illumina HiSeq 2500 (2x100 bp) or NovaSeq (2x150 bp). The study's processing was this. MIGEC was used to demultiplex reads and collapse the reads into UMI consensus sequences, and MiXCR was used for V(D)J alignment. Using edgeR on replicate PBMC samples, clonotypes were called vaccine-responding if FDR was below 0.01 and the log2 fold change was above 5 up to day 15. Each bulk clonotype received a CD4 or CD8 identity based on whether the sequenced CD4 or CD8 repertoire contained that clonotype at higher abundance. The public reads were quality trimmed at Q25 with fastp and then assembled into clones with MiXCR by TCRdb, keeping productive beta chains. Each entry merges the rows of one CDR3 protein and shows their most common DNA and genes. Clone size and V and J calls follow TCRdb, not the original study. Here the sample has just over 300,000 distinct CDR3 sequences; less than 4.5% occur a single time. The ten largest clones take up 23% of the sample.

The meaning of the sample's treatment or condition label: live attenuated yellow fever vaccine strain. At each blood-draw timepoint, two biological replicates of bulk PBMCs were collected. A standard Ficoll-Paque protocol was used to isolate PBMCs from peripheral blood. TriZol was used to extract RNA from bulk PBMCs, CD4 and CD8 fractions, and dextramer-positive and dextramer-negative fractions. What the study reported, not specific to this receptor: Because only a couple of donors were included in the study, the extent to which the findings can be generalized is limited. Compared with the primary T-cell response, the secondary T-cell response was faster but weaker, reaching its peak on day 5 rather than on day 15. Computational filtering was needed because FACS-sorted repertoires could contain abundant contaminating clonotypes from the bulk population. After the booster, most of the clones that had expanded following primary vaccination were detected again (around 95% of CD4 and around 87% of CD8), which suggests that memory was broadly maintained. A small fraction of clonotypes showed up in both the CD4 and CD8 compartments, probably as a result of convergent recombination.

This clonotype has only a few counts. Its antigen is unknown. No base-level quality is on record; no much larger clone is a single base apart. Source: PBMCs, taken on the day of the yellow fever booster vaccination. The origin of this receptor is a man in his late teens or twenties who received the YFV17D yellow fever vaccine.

The DNA reads as follows: TGTGCCAGCAGCCCCTGGACAGGGTCCGGTTCAGATACGCAGTATTTT. This codes for CASSPWTGSGSDTQYF. The sequence links TRBV7-9 to TRBJ2-3, and TRBD1 aligns with 8 junction nucleotides. CDR1 and CDR2 are drawn from the germline V gene (reference sequence): SEHNR, FQNEAQ. Compared with germline, V lacks 5 bases and J lacks 4 bases; bases without a gene match: 11. The CDR3 runs 16 residues from the cysteine to the phenylalanine. The read is trimmed to its CDR3 DNA, 48 bases read in frame from base 1.